The clone carrying this T cell receptor (beta chain) was detected a few times. The antigen is undetermined. CDR1 and CDR2 (germline): SGHRS, YFSETQ. V was pared by 1 base and J by 8 bases, with 17 bases between. The CDR3 runs to 15 residues. This entry is derived from a study of T cells in Graves' hyperthyroidism and ophthalmopathy. Study-level results: The blood repertoire included most of the expanded thyroid clonotypes above 0.001.

With duration under 3 months, ophthalmopathy was active: Clinical Activity Score at least 3, NOSPECS at least 4. Researchers took RNA transcripts and amplified the TCR beta CDR3 regions from them. First-round RT-PCR of the TCR CDR3 relied on the HTBI primer set. TCRdb re-derived calls from the multiplex PCR reads in MiXCR, one entry per CDR3 protein. The sample records hundreds of thousands of distinct CDR3 sequences, 15% to 20% being singletons. The V call is TRBV5-1, the J call TRBJ2-3; perhaps TRBD2 as D (6 bases). The sample consisted of blood. The TCR sequence derives from a middle-aged man with Graves' ophthalmopathy. CDR3: CASSLLSSGEATQYF. The CDR3 bases are TGCGCCAGCAGCTTGCTCTCCTCGGGAGAGGCTACGCAGTATTTT.